This entry features one T cell receptor (beta chain) sequence. Seattle's cohort entered during active infection and was followed longitudinally. Authors' analysis steps: Amplification of reference gene primers was used by the study to estimate nucleated cell counts. Using immunoSEQ multiplex PCR, the repertoire was profiled, and TCRdb retains in-frame clones only, with some absent. The V and J calls and the clone size are those of that table, but D and trimming were determined from the DNA. This table has around 200,000 clones, 75% to 90% appearing once. This record comes from a study of blood T cell repertoires in COVID-19. For the study at large: Both acute and convalescent COVID-19 samples were obtained from the United States, Italy and Spain. T cells, B-cell-depleted T cells, or PBMCs supplied cDNA or gDNA.

Sequencing used peripheral blood. This TCR derives from a woman in her thirties or forties with COVID-19, enrolled during active disease.

CDR3: CASSSWTGPSEQYF. CDR3 nucleotides: TGTGCCAGCAGCTCATGGACAGGCCCCAGCGAGCAGTACTTC. The chain combines TRBV5-6 with TRBJ2-7; 7 bases are shared with TRBD1. Germline CDR1 is SGHDT and CDR2 is YYEEEE. The CDR3 is made up of 14 amino acids. J lost 6 bases, V lost 3 bases, and 9 bases had no gene match.